This section outlines one TCR beta chain sequence together with its context. Its cognate antigen is unknown. This sample is drawn from a study of shared clonotypes between healthy human individuals. Study findings and constraints: Clonotypes which were not shared had lower generation probabilities than clonotypes that all four donors shared. Sharing across four donors was highest in naive CD4 (roughly 5%) and lowest in memory CD8 (roughly 0.4%). In general, naive subsets displayed greater estimated richness than memory subsets did.

The CDR3 spans 14 residues. CDR1 and CDR2 from the germline V gene are SEHNR and FQNEAQ (reference sequence). TCRdb's table, derived via immunoSEQ multiplex PCR, lists solely in-frame clones and lacks some. In the table there are approximately 2,000,000 clones, over 85% of which are singletons. The naive CD8 population came from CD45RO-negative cells selected for CCR7, without terminally differentiated effector memory CD45RA+ cells. Material: naive CD8+ T cells from PBMCs. The receptor was derived from a man younger than 35 in good health. Some clones in this sample may be carry-over from other donors' samples. The gene calls are TRBV7-9 and TRBJ2-5; D may be TRBD1 (5 bases). The DNA matches TRBJ2-7 better at its end, which makes the J call doubtful. This CDR3 reads CASSLSGQGNEQYF. In DNA, the CDR3 is TGTGCCAGCAGCTTAAGTGGTCAGGGAAACGAGCAGTACTTC.